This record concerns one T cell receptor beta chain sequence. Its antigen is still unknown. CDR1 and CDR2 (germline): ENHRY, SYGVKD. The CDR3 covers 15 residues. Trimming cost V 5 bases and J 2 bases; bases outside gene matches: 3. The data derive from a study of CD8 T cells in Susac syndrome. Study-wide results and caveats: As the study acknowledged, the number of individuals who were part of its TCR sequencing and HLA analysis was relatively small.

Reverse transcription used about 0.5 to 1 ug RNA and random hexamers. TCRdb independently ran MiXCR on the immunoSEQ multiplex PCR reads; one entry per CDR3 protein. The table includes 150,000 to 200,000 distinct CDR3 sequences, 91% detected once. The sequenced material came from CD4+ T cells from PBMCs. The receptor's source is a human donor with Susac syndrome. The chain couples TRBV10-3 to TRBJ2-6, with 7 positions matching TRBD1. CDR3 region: CAISSDRAGANVLTF. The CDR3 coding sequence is TGTGCCATCAGTTCAGACAGGGCTGGGGCCAACGTCCTGACTTTC.